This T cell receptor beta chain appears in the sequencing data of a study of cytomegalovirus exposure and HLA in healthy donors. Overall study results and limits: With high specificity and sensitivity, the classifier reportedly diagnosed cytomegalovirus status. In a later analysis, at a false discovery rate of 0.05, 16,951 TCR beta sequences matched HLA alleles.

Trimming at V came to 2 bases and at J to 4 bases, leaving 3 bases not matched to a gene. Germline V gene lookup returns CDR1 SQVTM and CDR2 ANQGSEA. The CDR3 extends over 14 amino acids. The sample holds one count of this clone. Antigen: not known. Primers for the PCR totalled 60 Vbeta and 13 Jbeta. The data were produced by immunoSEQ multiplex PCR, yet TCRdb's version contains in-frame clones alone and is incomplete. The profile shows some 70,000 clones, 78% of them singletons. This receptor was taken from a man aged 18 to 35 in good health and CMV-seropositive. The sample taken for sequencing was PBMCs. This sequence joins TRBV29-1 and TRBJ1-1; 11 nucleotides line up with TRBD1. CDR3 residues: CSVEKGTGGTEAFF. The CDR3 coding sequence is TGCAGCGTTGAAAAGGGGACAGGGGGCACTGAAGCTTTCTTT.